Included here is one TCR beta chain sequence, with context. Seattle cases were enrolled at active infection and followed longitudinally. The sample is drawn from a study of blood T cell repertoires in COVID-19. Across the whole study: COVID-19 samples collected from the United States, Italy and Spain covered acute and convalescent phases. The analysed material was cDNA or gDNA that came from T cells, B-cell-depleted T cells, or PBMCs.

There are 12 residues in the CDR3. With V trimmed by 3 bases and J by 6 bases, 2 bases remained unmatched. Germline V gene data show CDR1 as SQVTM and CDR2 as ANQGSEA. The authors' processing: Nucleated cell counts were estimated from reference gene primer amplification. Sequencing used immunoSEQ multiplex PCR; TCRdb keeps in-frame clones, though not all of them. V and J calls and clone size are given by that table; D and trimming were obtained from the DNA. Here the sample spans 230,000 or so clones, around 90% being singletons. The sequenced material came from peripheral blood. The chain combines TRBV29-1 with TRBJ2-1, with 7 bases aligning to TRBD2. The TCR was taken from a woman aged 60 to 75 with COVID-19, enrolled during active disease. The CDR3 nucleotides read TGCAGCGTTGATTCTAGCGGCAATGAGCAGTTCTTC. This translates into CSVDSSGNEQFF.